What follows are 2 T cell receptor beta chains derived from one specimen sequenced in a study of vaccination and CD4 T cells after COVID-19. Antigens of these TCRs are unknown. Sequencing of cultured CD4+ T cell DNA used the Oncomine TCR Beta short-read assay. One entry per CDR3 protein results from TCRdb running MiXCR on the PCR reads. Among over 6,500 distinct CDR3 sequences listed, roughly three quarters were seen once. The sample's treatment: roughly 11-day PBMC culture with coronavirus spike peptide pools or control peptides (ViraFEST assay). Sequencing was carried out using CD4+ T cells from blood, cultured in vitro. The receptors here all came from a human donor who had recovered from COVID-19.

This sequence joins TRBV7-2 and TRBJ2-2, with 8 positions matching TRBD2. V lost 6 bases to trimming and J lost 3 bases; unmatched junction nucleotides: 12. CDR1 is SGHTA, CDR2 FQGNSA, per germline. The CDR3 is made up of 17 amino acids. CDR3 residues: CASRSGLVFADTGELFF. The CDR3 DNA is TGTGCCAGCAGGTCGGGACTAGTTTTTGCGGACACCGGGGAGCTGTTTTTT.

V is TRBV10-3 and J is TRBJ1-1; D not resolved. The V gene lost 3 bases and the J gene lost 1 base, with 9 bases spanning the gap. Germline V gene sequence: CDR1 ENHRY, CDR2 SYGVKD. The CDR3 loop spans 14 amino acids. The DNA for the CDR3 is TGTGCCATCAGTGATCCGGGCAGGAACACTGAAGCTTTCTTT. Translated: CAISDPGRNTEAFF.